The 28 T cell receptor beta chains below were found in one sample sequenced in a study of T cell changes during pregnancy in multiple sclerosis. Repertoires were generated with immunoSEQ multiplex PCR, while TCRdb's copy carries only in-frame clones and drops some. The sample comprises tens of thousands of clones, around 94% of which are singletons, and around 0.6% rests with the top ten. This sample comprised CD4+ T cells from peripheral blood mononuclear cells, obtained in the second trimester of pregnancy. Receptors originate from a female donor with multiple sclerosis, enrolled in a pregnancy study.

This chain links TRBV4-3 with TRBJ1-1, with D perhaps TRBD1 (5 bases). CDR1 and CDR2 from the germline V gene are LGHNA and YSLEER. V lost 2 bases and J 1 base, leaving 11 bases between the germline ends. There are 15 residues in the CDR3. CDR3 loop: CASSQRFQGNTEAFF. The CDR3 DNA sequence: TGCGCCAGCAGCCAACGATTCCAGGGGAACACTGAAGCTTTCTTT.

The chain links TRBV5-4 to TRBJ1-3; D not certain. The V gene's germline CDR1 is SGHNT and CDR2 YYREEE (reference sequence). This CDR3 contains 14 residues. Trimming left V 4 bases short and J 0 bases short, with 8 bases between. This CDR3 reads CASSPKNSGNTIYF. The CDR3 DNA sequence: TGTGCCAGCAGCCCTAAGAACTCTGGAAACACCATATATTTT. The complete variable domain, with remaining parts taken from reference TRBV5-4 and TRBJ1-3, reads ETGVTQSPTHLIKTRGQQVTLRCSSQSGHNTVSWYQQALGQGPQFIFQYYREEENGRGNFPPRFSGLQFPNYSSELNVNALELDDSALYLCASSPKNSGNTIYFGEGSWLTVV.

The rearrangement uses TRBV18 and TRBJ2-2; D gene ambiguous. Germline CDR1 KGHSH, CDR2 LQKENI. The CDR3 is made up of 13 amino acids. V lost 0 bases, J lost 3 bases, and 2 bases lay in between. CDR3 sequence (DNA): TGTGCCAGCTCACCACCCGACACCGGGGAGCTGTTTTTT. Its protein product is CASSPPDTGELFF. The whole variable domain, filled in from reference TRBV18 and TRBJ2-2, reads NAGVMQNPRHLVRRRGQEARLRCSPMKGHSHVYWYRQLPEEGLKFMVYLQKENIIDESGMPKERFSAEFPKEGPSILRIQQVVRGDSAAYFCASSPPDTGELFFGEGSRLTVL.

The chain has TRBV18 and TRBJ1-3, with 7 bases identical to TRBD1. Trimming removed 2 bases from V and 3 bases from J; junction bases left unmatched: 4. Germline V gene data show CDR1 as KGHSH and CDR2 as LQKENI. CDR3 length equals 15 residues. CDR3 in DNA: TGTGCCAGCTCACCATATCGGGACAGTGGAAACACCATATATTTT. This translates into CASSPYRDSGNTIYF.

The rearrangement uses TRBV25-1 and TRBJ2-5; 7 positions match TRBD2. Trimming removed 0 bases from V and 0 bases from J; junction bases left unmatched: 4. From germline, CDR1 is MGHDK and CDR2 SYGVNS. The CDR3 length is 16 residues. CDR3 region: CASSEYMGGYQETQYF. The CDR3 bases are TGTGCCAGCAGTGAATATATGGGGGGGTACCAAGAGACCCAGTACTTC.

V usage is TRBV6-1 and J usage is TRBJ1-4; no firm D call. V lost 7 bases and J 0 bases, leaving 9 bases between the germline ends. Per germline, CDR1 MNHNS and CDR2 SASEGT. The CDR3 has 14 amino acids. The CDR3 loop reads CASIGGTTNEKLFF. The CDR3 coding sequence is TGTGCCAGCATCGGCGGCACAACTAATGAAAAACTGTTTTTT.

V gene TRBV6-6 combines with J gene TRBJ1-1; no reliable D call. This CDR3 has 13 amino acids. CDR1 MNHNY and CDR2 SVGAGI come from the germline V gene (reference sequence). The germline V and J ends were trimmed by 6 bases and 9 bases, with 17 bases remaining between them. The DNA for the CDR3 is TGTGCCAGCAGGTACGGACTCGAGGAAAAAGCTTTCTTT. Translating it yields CASRYGLEEKAFF.

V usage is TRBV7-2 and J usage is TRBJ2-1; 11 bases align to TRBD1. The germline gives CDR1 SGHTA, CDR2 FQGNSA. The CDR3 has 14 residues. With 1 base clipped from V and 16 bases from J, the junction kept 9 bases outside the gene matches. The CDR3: CASSLGVSGTGGFF. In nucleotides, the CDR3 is TGTGCCAGCAGCTTAGGCGTGTCGGGGACAGGGGGTTTCTTC.

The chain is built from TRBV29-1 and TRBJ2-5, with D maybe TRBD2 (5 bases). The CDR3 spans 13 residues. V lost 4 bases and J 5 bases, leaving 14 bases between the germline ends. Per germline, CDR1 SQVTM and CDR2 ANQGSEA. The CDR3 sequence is CSVGLTRLETQYF. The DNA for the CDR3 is TGCAGCGTTGGCCTTACTAGGCTGGAGACCCAGTACTTC.

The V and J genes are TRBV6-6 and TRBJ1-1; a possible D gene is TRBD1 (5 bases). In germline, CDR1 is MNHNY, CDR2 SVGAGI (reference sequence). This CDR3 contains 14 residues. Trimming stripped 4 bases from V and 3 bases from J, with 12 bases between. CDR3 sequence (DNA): TGTGCCAGCAGTTTGGGCGGGGGGTACACTGAAGCTTTCTTT. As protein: CASSLGGGYTEAFF.

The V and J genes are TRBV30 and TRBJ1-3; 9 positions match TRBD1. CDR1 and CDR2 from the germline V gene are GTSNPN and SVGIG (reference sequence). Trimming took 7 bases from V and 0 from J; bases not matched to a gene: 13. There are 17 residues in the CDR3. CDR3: CASSYRTGAVSGNTIYF. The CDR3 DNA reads TGTGCCTCCTCTTATAGGACAGGGGCTGTCTCTGGAAACACCATATATTTT.

The CDR3 loop reads CASSYSGSGGDQPQHF. CDR3 nucleotide sequence: TGTGCCAGCAGTTACTCGGGCTCAGGGGGCGATCAGCCCCAGCATTTT. The V gene is TRBV6-5, the J gene TRBJ1-5; 8 bases align to TRBD1. J lost 5 bases, V lost 0 bases, and 6 bases had no gene match. The CDR3 runs 16 residues. The germline V gene has CDR1 MNHEY and CDR2 SVGAGI.

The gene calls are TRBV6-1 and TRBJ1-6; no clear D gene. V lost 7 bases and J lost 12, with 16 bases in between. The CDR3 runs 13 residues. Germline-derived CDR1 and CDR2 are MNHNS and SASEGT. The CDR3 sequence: CASTERQHRPLHF. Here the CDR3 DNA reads TGTGCCAGCACCGAGAGGCAGCATAGACCCCTCCACTTT.

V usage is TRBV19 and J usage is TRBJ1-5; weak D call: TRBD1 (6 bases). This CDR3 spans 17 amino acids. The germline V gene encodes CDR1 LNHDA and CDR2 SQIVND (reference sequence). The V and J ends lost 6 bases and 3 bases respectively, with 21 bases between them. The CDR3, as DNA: TGTGCCAGTAGCCTGCTTGTTGGGAACAGGGTCAATCAGCCCCAGCATTTT. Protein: CASSLLVGNRVNQPQHF.

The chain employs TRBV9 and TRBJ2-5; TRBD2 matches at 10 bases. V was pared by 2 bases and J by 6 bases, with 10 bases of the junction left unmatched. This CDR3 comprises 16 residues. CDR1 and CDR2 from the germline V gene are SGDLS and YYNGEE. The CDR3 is CASSVGTSGVAQTQYF. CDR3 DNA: TGTGCCAGCAGCGTCGGTACTAGCGGGGTAGCCCAGACCCAGTACTTC.

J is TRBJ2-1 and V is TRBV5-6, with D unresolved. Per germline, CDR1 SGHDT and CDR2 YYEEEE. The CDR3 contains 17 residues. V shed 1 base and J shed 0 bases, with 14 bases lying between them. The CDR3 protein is CASSLIATAHSYNEQFF. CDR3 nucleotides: TGTGCCAGCAGCTTGATCGCGACTGCACACTCCTACAATGAGCAGTTCTTC. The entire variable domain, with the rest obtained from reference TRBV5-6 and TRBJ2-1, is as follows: DAGVTQSPTHLIKTRGQQVTLRCSPKSGHDTVSWYQQALGQGPQFIFQYYEEEERQRGNFPDRFSGHQFPNYSSELNVNALLLGDSALYLCASSLIATAHSYNEQFFGPGTRLTVL.

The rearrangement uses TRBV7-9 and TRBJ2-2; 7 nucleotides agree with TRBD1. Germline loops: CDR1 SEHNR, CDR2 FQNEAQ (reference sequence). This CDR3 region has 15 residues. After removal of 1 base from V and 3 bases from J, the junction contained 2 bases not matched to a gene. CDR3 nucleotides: TGTGCCAGCAGCTTAGGGGGGACAGACACCGGGGAGCTGTTTTTT. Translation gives CASSLGGTDTGELFF. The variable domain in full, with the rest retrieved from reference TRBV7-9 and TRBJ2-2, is DTGVSQNPRHKITKRGQNVTFRCDPISEHNRLYWYRQTLGQGPEFLTYFQNEAQLEKSRLLSDRFSAERPKGSFSTLEIQRTEQGDSAMYLCASSLGGTDTGELFFGEGSRLTVL.

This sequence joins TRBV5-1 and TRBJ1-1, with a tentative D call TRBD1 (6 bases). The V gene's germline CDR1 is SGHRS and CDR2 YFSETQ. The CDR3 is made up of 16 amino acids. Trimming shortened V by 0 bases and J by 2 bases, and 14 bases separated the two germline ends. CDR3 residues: CASSLASGGLNTEAFF. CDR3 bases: TGCGCCAGCAGCTTGGCCTCGGGGGGGCTCAACACTGAAGCTTTCTTT.

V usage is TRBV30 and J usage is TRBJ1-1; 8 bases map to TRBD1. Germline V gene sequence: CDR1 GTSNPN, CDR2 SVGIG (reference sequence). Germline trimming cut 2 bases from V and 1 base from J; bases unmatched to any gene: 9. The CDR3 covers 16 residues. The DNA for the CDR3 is TGTGCCTGGAGTTTCAGGGGGCAAGTGGGGAACACTGAAGCTTTCTTT. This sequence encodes CAWSFRGQVGNTEAFF.

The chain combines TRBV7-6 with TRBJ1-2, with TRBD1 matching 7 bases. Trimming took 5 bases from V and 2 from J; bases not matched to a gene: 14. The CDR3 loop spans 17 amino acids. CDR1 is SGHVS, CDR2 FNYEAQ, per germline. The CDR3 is CASSPFARGLGNYGYTF. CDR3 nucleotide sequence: TGTGCCAGCAGCCCCTTTGCTAGGGGGCTAGGGAACTATGGCTACACCTTC.

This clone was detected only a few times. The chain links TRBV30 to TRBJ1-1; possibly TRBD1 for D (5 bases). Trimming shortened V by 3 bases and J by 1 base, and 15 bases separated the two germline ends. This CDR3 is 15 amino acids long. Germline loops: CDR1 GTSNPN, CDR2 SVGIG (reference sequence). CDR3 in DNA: TGTGCCTGGAGCGGAAGTAGGCAGGGGAACACTGAAGCTTTCTTT. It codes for CAWSGSRQGNTEAFF. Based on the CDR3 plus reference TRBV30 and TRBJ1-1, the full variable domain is SQTIHQWPATLVQPVGSPLSLECTVEGTSNPNLYWYRQAAGRGLQLLFYSVGIGQISSEVPQNLSASRPQDRQFILSSKKLLLSDSGFYLCAWSGSRQGNTEAFFGQGTRLTVV.

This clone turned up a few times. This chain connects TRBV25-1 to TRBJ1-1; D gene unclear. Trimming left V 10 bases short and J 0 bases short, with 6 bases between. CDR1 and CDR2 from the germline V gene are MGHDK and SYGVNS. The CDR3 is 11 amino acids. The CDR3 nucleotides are TGTGCCACCGTTATGAACACTGAAGCTTTCTTT. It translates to CATVMNTEAFF.

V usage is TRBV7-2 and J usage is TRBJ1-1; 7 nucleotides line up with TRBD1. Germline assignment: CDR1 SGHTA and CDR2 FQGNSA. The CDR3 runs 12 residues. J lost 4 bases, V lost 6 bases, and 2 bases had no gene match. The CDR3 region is CASSQGGTEAFF. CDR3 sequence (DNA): TGTGCCAGCAGTCAGGGGGGCACTGAAGCTTTCTTT.

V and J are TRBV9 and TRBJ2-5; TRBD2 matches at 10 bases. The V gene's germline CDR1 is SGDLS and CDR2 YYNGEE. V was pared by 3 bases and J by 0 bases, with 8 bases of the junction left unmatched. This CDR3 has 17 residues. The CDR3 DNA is TGTGCCAGCAGCGCTGGTAGCGGGGGGCGATACCAAGAGACCCAGTACTTC. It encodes CASSAGSGGRYQETQYF.

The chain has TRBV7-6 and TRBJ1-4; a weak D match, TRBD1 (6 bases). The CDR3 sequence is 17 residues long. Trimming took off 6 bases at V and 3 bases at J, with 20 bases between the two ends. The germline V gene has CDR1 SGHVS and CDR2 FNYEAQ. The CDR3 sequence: CASSQPGGARANEKLFF. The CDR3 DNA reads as TGTGCCAGCAGTCAACCTGGGGGGGCCAGGGCTAATGAAAAACTGTTTTTT.

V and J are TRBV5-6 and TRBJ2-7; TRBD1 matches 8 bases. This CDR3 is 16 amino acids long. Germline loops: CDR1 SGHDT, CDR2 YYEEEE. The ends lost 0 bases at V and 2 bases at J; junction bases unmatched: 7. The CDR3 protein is CASSLERQGNAYEQYF. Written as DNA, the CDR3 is TGTGCCAGCAGCTTGGAACGACAGGGGAATGCCTACGAGCAGTACTTC.

Written as DNA, the CDR3 is TGTGCCAGCAGCCAACCTCCAGGGGGCAATCAGCCCCAGCATTTT. Amino acids: CASSQPPGGNQPQHF. The V gene is TRBV4-2, the J gene TRBJ1-5, with a tentative D call TRBD1 (6 bases). With 2 bases removed from V and 2 bases from J, the gap between germline ends came to 10 bases. CDR1 LGHNA and CDR2 YNFKEQ come from the germline V gene. CDR3 size: 15 residues.

The CDR3 DNA is TGTGCCAGCAGTTATTCGGCAAAATCGGGGTCCTACGAGCAGTACTTC. This gives the protein CASSYSAKSGSYEQYF. The chain couples TRBV6-5 to TRBJ2-7; D possibly corresponds to TRBD2 (5 bases). The CDR3 is 16 residues long. In germline, CDR1 is MNHEY, CDR2 SVGAGI. The V end was cut by 3 bases, the J end by 1 base, with 16 bases between.